One and the same sample provided the 11 T cell receptor beta chains below, sequenced in a study of blood T cell dynamics during melanoma immunotherapy. As for time point: week 3, after first cycle of checkpoint inhibitor. The repertoire was sequenced with immunoSEQ multiplex PCR; TCRdb's copy has only in-frame clones and lacks some. This repertoire shows about 11,000 clones, over 75% found once; its top ten account for 5% to 7.5%. Sequenced here: blood, sampled from a patient treated with checkpoint blockade. The receptors shown here come from a human donor with melanoma.

The chain is built from TRBV28 and TRBJ2-5, with D possibly TRBD1 on 5 matching bases. This CDR3 spans 13 amino acids. V was shortened by 4 bases and J by 5 bases, with 11 bases between the two germline ends. In germline, CDR1 is MDHEN, CDR2 SYDVKM. CDR3 in amino acids: CASSSQGVETQYF. The CDR3 bases are TGTGCCAGCAGTTCCCAGGGCGTGGAGACCCAGTACTTC. Together with reference TRBV28 and TRBJ2-5, the CDR3 gives the full variable domain: DVKVTQSSRYLVKRTGEKVFLECVQDMDHENMFWYRQDPGLGLRLIYFSYDVKMKEKGDIPEGYSVSREKKERFSLILESASTNQTSMYLCASSSQGVETQYFGPGTRLLVL.

The V and J genes are TRBV10-2 and TRBJ1-1, with TRBD1 identical over 10 bases. The germline CDR1 and CDR2 sequences are WSHSY and SAAADI. Germline trimming cut 7 bases from V and 4 bases from J; bases unmatched to any gene: 15. The CDR3 has 17 residues. The CDR3, as DNA: TGCGCCAGCACCCGAGCCCAGGGACAGGGGTGGAGCACTGAAGCTTTCTTT. Its protein product is CASTRAQGQGWSTEAFF.

V usage is TRBV29-1 and J usage is TRBJ1-2, with D uncertain. V lost 6 bases to trimming and J lost 3 bases, with 11 bases between them. CDR1 SQVTM and CDR2 ANQGSEA come from the germline V gene. The CDR3 covers 12 residues. The CDR3 coding sequence is TGCAGCGTAGGACCAACAGACTATGGCTACACCTTC. Translation: CSVGPTDYGYTF. The full variable domain, with the rest looked up from reference TRBV29-1 and TRBJ1-2, is SAVISQKPSRDICQRGTSLTIQCQVDSQVTMMFWYRQQPGQSLTLIATANQGSEATYESGFVIDKFPISRPNLTFSTLTVSNMSPEDSSIYLCSVGPTDYGYTFGSGTRLTVV.

The J gene is TRBJ2-7, the V gene TRBV4-3; 7 bases agree with TRBD1. Germline-derived CDR1 and CDR2 are LGHNA and YSLEER. The length of the CDR3 is 14 residues. J was trimmed by 5 bases and V by 4 bases; bases with no gene match: 8. The CDR3 DNA is TGCGCCAGCAGCCCCCGCAGGGGGTCGAACGAGCAGTACTTC. This sequence encodes CASSPRRGSNEQYF.

This clone appeared a few times. The chain is built from TRBV29-1 and TRBJ1-1; the D gene is possibly TRBD1 (5 bases). Germline V gene data show CDR1 as SQVTM and CDR2 as ANQGSEA. Trimming left V 7 bases short and J 3 bases short, with 12 bases between. The CDR3 runs 12 residues. The CDR3 spells CSAGRTDTEAFF. In DNA, the CDR3 is TGCAGCGCGGGACGTACAGACACTGAAGCTTTCTTT.

In its sample, this clone was seen once. V gene TRBV27 combines with J gene TRBJ2-7; 10 positions agree with TRBD1. Losses at the gene ends were 5 bases for V and 4 bases for J; bases not matched to a gene: 8. The CDR3 consists of 15 residues. Germline-derived CDR1 and CDR2 are MNHEY and SMNVEV (reference sequence). CDR3 sequence (DNA): TGTGCCAGCAGTACCGCCGGGACAGGGGTTTACGAGCAGTACTTC. The encoded protein is CASSTAGTGVYEQYF.

The rearrangement links TRBV7-9 to TRBJ2-1; TRBD2 agrees at 7 bases. The CDR3 sequence is 14 residues long. Germline CDR1 is SEHNR and CDR2 is FQNEAQ (reference sequence). Trimming at V came to 0 bases and at J to 4 bases, leaving 0 bases not matched to a gene. CDR3 coding DNA: TGTGCCAGCAGCTTAGCGGGGGGGTACAATGAGCAGTTCTTC. It encodes CASSLAGGYNEQFF.

The gene calls are TRBV6-5 and TRBJ2-5, with D possibly being TRBD1 (6 bases). V was cut by 6 bases and J by 7 bases, with 18 bases left in between. Germline V gene sequence: CDR1 MNHEY, CDR2 SVGAGI. This CDR3 is 14 amino acids long. CDR3: CASSFNRAQGTQYF. In nucleotides, the CDR3 is TGTGCCAGCAGCTTCAACAGGGCTCAGGGGACCCAGTACTTC.

The chain employs TRBV6-5 and TRBJ1-4, with D hard to call. The CDR3 is made up of 15 amino acids. CDR1 and CDR2 (germline): MNHEY, SVGAGI. V dropped 6 bases and J dropped 2 bases, with 13 bases sitting between them. CDR3 coding DNA: TGTGCCAGCAGGGCCCTTCTGGGGACTAATGAAAAACTGTTTTTT. It is translated as CASRALLGTNEKLFF.

This sequence joins TRBV7-2 and TRBJ2-5; TRBD2 is a possible D gene (6 bases). The CDR3 runs 14 residues. Between the trimmed V and J ends, which lost 1 base and 2 bases, there was a span of 8 bases. CDR1 is SGHTA, CDR2 FQGNSA, per germline. The DNA for the CDR3 is TGTGCCAGCAGCTTAGGCGCGGGGCAAGAGACCCAGTACTTC. The encoded protein is CASSLGAGQETQYF.

V and J are TRBV19 and TRBJ1-3; D is possibly TRBD1 (6 bases). This CDR3 has 14 residues. V dropped 2 bases and J dropped 4 bases, with 9 bases sitting between them. From germline, CDR1 is LNHDA and CDR2 SQIVND (reference sequence). The CDR3 sequence: CASSITGTGNTIYF. CDR3 sequence (DNA): TGTGCCAGTAGTATAACAGGGACAGGAAACACCATATATTTT.